This T cell receptor (beta chain) originates from a study of technical replicates of blood from four donors. Libraries were prepared by immunoSEQ multiplex PCR; TCRdb keeps only in-frame clonotypes and omits some of them. The sample holds some 70,000 clones; under 98% are singletons and the top ten take more than 0.25%. The CDR3 is 14 amino acids. J gave up 5 bases and V 6 bases, and 8 bases lay outside the gene matches. Germline CDR1 is MNHNS and CDR2 is SASEGT. The gene calls are TRBV6-1 and TRBJ2-3, with 7 bases matching TRBD2. Sample: T cells isolated from PBMCs. The receptor was isolated from a human donor in good health. CDR3: CASRGGMVGDTQYF. CDR3 DNA: TGTGCCAGCAGGGGGGGGATGGTGGGAGATACGCAGTATTTT.